This TCR beta chain was retrieved from a study of shared clonotypes between healthy human individuals. Study-wide background: Plates per donor: three CD4 naive, three CD4 memory, two CD8 naive, one CD8 memory. Study-wide points: The study sampled only blood, and tissue repertoires likely differ. Relative to memory subsets, naive subsets generally showed larger estimated richness.

Comment on this clone: Its cognate antigen is unknown.

V was trimmed by 5 bases and J by 4 bases, leaving 14 bases between them. CDR3 length: 14 residues. Per the germline V gene, CDR1 is MNHNY and CDR2 is SVGAGI (reference sequence). The genomic DNA of each subset was split evenly across several immunoSEQ plates. The repertoire was sequenced with immunoSEQ multiplex PCR; TCRdb's copy has only in-frame clones and lacks some. The sample includes 550,000 to 750,000 clones, 95% of them seen just once. The naive CD8 population came from CD45RO-negative cells selected for CCR7, without terminally differentiated effector memory CD45RA+ cells. The TCR comes from a woman in her 30s in good health. The chain has TRBV6-6 and TRBJ1-2; D perhaps matches TRBD1 (5 bases). The sequenced material came from naive CD8+ T cells sorted from blood. CDR3 protein: CASSVGGGGYGYTF. The CDR3 coding sequence is TGTGCCAGCAGTGTCGGGGGGGGAGGCTATGGCTACACCTTC.